These 32 T cell receptor beta chains came from one sample sequenced in a study of Tregs in tolerant kidney transplant recipients. Only in-frame clones appear in the TCRdb table, and some are missing; sequencing was by immunoSEQ multiplex PCR. The sample holds over 60,000 clones, 85% to 90% seen once. The source material was CD4+ T cells from blood, sampled before the transplant. The origin of the receptors is a human donor who received a combined kidney and bone marrow transplant.

The chain combines TRBV6-5 with TRBJ2-2, with a tentative D call TRBD1 (6 bases). Trimming took off 2 bases at V and 4 bases at J, with 11 bases between the two ends. Germline V CDR1 and CDR2: MNHEY, SVGAGI. The CDR3 runs 15 residues. CDR3 bases: TGTGCCAGCAGTTACGTTTCAGGGGTCACCGGGGAGCTGTTTTTT. Protein: CASSYVSGVTGELFF.

This rearrangement joins TRBV29-1 to TRBJ2-5; tentative D call: TRBD2 (5 bases). With 7 bases removed from V and 2 bases from J, the gap between germline ends came to 17 bases. Per the germline V gene, CDR1 is SQVTM and CDR2 is ANQGSEA. The CDR3 consists of 14 residues. Here the CDR3 reads CSAKPLEAQETQYF. The CDR3 region has the DNA TGCAGCGCTAAGCCCCTGGAGGCTCAAGAGACCCAGTACTTC.

V gene TRBV19 combines with J gene TRBJ2-7; 10 nucleotides agree with TRBD2. Looked up from germline, CDR1 is LNHDA and CDR2 is SQIVND (reference sequence). Germline trimming cut 4 bases from V and 4 bases from J; bases unmatched to any gene: 7. This CDR3 is 15 amino acids long. In DNA, the CDR3 is TGTGCCAGTAGTACAGCGGGAGGGCCGTCTTACGAGCAGTACTTC. Amino acids: CASSTAGGPSYEQYF. Filled out from reference TRBV19 and TRBJ2-7, the complete variable domain reads DGGITQSPKYLFRKEGQNVTLSCEQNLNHDAMYWYRQDPGQGLRLIYYSQIVNDFQKGDIAEGYSVSREKKESFPLTVTSAQKNPTAFYLCASSTAGGPSYEQYFGPGTRLTVT.

The chain joins TRBV19 to TRBJ1-5; D unresolved. Germline CDR1 is LNHDA and CDR2 is SQIVND (reference sequence). Trimming stripped 7 bases from V and 2 bases from J, with 12 bases between. This CDR3 has 14 residues. DNA for the CDR3: TGTGCCAGTACTTCGAACAGAGGCAATCAGCCCCAGCATTTT. It codes for CASTSNRGNQPQHF. The full variable domain, completed using reference TRBV19 and TRBJ1-5, is DGGITQSPKYLFRKEGQNVTLSCEQNLNHDAMYWYRQDPGQGLRLIYYSQIVNDFQKGDIAEGYSVSREKKESFPLTVTSAQKNPTAFYLCASTSNRGNQPQHFGDGTRLSIL.

The rearrangement uses TRBV28 and TRBJ1-2; no clear D. The CDR3 contains 15 residues. Trimming left V 2 bases short and J 5 bases short, with 15 bases between. The germline V gene encodes CDR1 MDHEN and CDR2 SYDVKM. The CDR3 DNA reads as TGTGCCAGCAGTTTAGTCGGACTGGACGGGTATGGCTACACCTTC. This translates into CASSLVGLDGYGYTF.

The rearrangement joins TRBV9 to TRBJ2-1; 12 nucleotides align to TRBD2. Trimming took 4 bases from V and 8 from J; bases not matched to a gene: 10. There are 16 residues in the CDR3. Per germline, CDR1 SGDLS and CDR2 YYNGEE. CDR3 amino acids: CASSPEKTSGSHEQFF. CDR3 coding DNA: TGTGCCAGCAGCCCAGAGAAGACTAGCGGGAGCCATGAGCAGTTCTTC.

This rearrangement joins TRBV28 to TRBJ1-2; no definite D call. The ends were cut back, 5 bases at V and 1 base at J, with 14 bases in the middle. Germline V gene sequence: CDR1 MDHEN, CDR2 SYDVKM. This CDR3 comprises 15 residues. The CDR3 sequence: CASSPTGLINYGYTF. The CDR3 coding sequence is TGTGCCAGCAGTCCCACCGGACTTATTAACTATGGCTACACCTTC.

The genes are TRBV30 and TRBJ2-7, with a possible D match to TRBD2 (6 bases). Looked up from germline, CDR1 is GTSNPN and CDR2 is SVGIG (reference sequence). The V end was cut by 5 bases, the J end by 0 bases, with 8 bases between. The CDR3 consists of 12 residues. The CDR3 loop is CAWGGSSYEQYF. Written as DNA, the CDR3 is TGTGCCTGGGGAGGGAGCTCCTACGAGCAGTACTTC.

The chain carries TRBV28 and TRBJ2-7, with TRBD1 as a possible D gene (6 bases). The CDR3 length is 15 residues. The V end lost 5 bases, the J end lost 2 bases, and 16 bases lay between the germline ends. Germline V lookup: CDR1 MDHEN, CDR2 SYDVKM. CDR3 residues: CASSAPRSGAYEQYF. The CDR3 DNA is TGTGCCAGCAGTGCACCCCGCTCAGGGGCCTACGAGCAGTACTTC. The full variable domain, in which reference TRBV28 and TRBJ2-7 provide the parts outside the CDR3, is DVKVTQSSRYLVKRTGEKVFLECVQDMDHENMFWYRQDPGLGLRLIYFSYDVKMKEKGDIPEGYSVSREKKERFSLILESASTNQTSMYLCASSAPRSGAYEQYFGPGTRLTVT.

V gene TRBV5-6 combines with J gene TRBJ2-5; TRBD2 is a possible D gene (5 bases). With 4 bases removed from V and 0 bases from J, the gap between germline ends came to 7 bases. This CDR3 has 13 amino acids. Germline V gene sequence: CDR1 SGHDT, CDR2 YYEEEE. The CDR3 coding sequence is TGTGCCAGCAGCCGGGAATACCAAGAGACCCAGTACTTC. Translation: CASSREYQETQYF. Full variable domain (outside the CDR3, taken from reference TRBV5-6 and TRBJ2-5): DAGVTQSPTHLIKTRGQQVTLRCSPKSGHDTVSWYQQALGQGPQFIFQYYEEEERQRGNFPDRFSGHQFPNYSSELNVNALLLGDSALYLCASSREYQETQYFGPGTRLLVL.

This clone was detected once. This chain connects TRBV28 to TRBJ2-7; no firm D call. The CDR3 extends over 12 amino acids. CDR1 is MDHEN and CDR2 is SYDVKM in the germline V gene. Trimming removed 3 bases at V and 4 bases at J, with 7 bases between. DNA of the CDR3: TGTGCCAGCAGTTTCCTTAAATACGAGCAGTACTTC. It codes for CASSFLKYEQYF.

V is TRBV5-1 and J is TRBJ1-2; D ambiguous. Trimming removed 2 bases at V and 7 bases at J, with 18 bases between. The CDR3 length is 15 residues. CDR1 and CDR2 from the germline V gene are SGHRS and YFSETQ. The CDR3 nucleotides are TGCGCCAGCAGCTTTGGCAACAGCTTCAGTGGTGGCTACACCTTC. Encoded protein: CASSFGNSFSGGYTF.

A few counts support this clone. The chain carries TRBV30 and TRBJ1-3; D is perhaps TRBD1 (5 bases). Germline assignment: CDR1 GTSNPN and CDR2 SVGIG (reference sequence). The V and J ends lost 4 bases and 4 bases respectively, with 11 bases between them. The length of the CDR3 is 13 residues. The CDR3 here is CAWTGSWGNTIYF. In DNA, the CDR3 is TGTGCCTGGACAGGGTCGTGGGGAAACACCATATATTTT. Filled out from reference TRBV30 and TRBJ1-3, the complete variable domain reads SQTIHQWPATLVQPVGSPLSLECTVEGTSNPNLYWYRQAAGRGLQLLFYSVGIGQISSEVPQNLSASRPQDRQFILSSKKLLLSDSGFYLCAWTGSWGNTIYFGEGSWLTVV.

The rearrangement links TRBV28 to TRBJ1-2; D is uncertain. The CDR3 length is 14 residues. Germline values: CDR1 MDHEN, CDR2 SYDVKM. V lost 2 bases, J lost 4 bases, and 11 bases lay in between. CDR3 sequence: CASSLGGPSYGYTF. CDR3 nucleotides: TGTGCCAGCAGTTTAGGAGGGCCCAGCTATGGCTACACCTTC.

The rearrangement joins TRBV12-5 to TRBJ1-5; D not resolved. This CDR3 has 11 amino acids. Trimming removed 3 bases at V and 6 bases at J, with 3 bases between. Germline V CDR1 and CDR2: LGHNT, FRNRAP. CDR3 coding DNA: TGTGCTAGTGGTTTTAGTCAGCCCCAGCATTTT. Residues: CASGFSQPQHF.

The V and J genes are TRBV6-5 and TRBJ1-1, with a tentative D call TRBD1 (5 bases). Trimming pared 5 bases from V and 10 bases from J, leaving 17 bases between. Looked up from germline, CDR1 is MNHEY and CDR2 is SVGAGI. The CDR3 totals 13 residues. The CDR3 nucleotides are TGTGCCAGCAGTATCCGGGTGGGGGGTCGAGCTTTCTTT. Amino acid sequence: CASSIRVGGRAFF.

In regard to this clone: Sequence at one end of the junction differs from germline and may be a read error. Here the CDR3 reads CASSSGQRETQYF. CDR3 sequence (DNA): TGTGCTAGCAGCTCGGGACAGAGGGAGACCCAGTACTTC. This chain uses TRBV7-7 with TRBJ2-5; 7 nucleotides agree with TRBD1. Per germline, CDR1 SSHAT and CDR2 FNYEAQ (reference sequence). The CDR3 covers 13 residues.

The CDR3 sequence is CASSSDSFYQPQHF. DNA for the CDR3: TGTGCCAGCAGCTCGGACAGCTTCTATCAGCCCCAGCATTTT. The V and J genes are TRBV5-8 and TRBJ1-5; D possibly corresponds to TRBD1 (6 bases). V lost 3 bases and J lost 5, with 12 bases in between. The CDR3 covers 14 residues. Germline V gene sequence: CDR1 SGHTS, CDR2 YDEGEE.

The CDR3 spells CASSQAGAGGHEQYF. The CDR3 DNA is TGTGCCAGCAGCCAAGCCGGGGCGGGGGGCCACGAGCAGTACTTC. V usage is TRBV4-2 and J usage is TRBJ2-7; 8 nucleotides align to TRBD2. The CDR3 is 15 amino acids. The V gene's germline CDR1 is LGHNA and CDR2 YNFKEQ. V shed 1 base, J shed 5 bases, and the junction held 7 bases outside the gene matches.

The gene calls are TRBV4-2 and TRBJ2-3; 13 nucleotides match TRBD2. The CDR3 length is 17 residues. V was pared by 3 bases and J by 5 bases, with 8 bases of the junction left unmatched. CDR1 LGHNA and CDR2 YNFKEQ come from the germline V gene. The CDR3: CASSQGGLAGVGDTQYF. The CDR3 DNA sequence: TGTGCCAGCAGCCAGGGTGGACTAGCGGGAGTTGGAGATACGCAGTATTTT.

The chain carries TRBV7-8 and TRBJ1-5, with D perhaps TRBD1 (5 bases). The CDR3 is made up of 14 amino acids. CDR1 and CDR2 from the germline V gene are SGHVS and FQNEAQ. The V and J ends lost 4 bases and 6 bases respectively, with 13 bases between them. CDR3 DNA: TGTGCCAGCAGCTCGGGGGAAAGGGGTCAGCCCCAGCATTTT. Encoded protein: CASSSGERGQPQHF.

The chain recombines TRBV5-1 with TRBJ1-1, with 7 bases fitting TRBD1. The CDR3 extends over 14 amino acids. After removal of 2 bases from V and 3 bases from J, the junction contained 4 bases not matched to a gene. CDR1 and CDR2 (germline): SGHRS, YFSETQ. The CDR3 loop reads CASSLTGVHTEAFF. The CDR3 nucleotides are TGCGCCAGCAGCTTAACAGGGGTGCACACTGAAGCTTTCTTT.

DNA of the CDR3: TGTGCCAGCTCATCGAGGGCAGACTATGGCTACACCTTC. Protein: CASSSRADYGYTF. The chain recombines TRBV18 with TRBJ1-2; D uncertain. The V end lost 5 bases, the J end lost 3 bases, and 10 bases lay between the germline ends. The germline CDR1 and CDR2 sequences are KGHSH and LQKENI. CDR3 length: 13 residues. Using reference TRBV18 and TRBJ1-2 for the parts outside the CDR3, the full variable domain is NAGVMQNPRHLVRRRGQEARLRCSPMKGHSHVYWYRQLPEEGLKFMVYLQKENIIDESGMPKERFSAEFPKEGPSILRIQQVVRGDSAAYFCASSSRADYGYTFGSGTRLTVV.

The chain joins TRBV19 to TRBJ2-3; no reliable D call. Germline CDR1 reads LNHDA; CDR2 reads SQIVND (reference sequence). The V gene lost 3 bases and the J gene lost 0 bases, with 13 bases spanning the gap. The CDR3 runs to 16 residues. The CDR3 DNA sequence: TGTGCCAGTAGTATCGGTAGTTCACCGAGCACAGATACGCAGTATTTT. Protein product: CASSIGSSPSTDTQYF.

V usage is TRBV19 and J usage is TRBJ2-7; 7 nucleotides line up with TRBD1. V trimming: 5 bases; J trimming: 2 bases; junction bases outside the gene matches: 6. Germline V gives CDR1 LNHDA, CDR2 SQIVND (reference sequence). The CDR3 has 14 residues. The CDR3 DNA follows: TGTGCCAGTAGTTCCGGACAGGCGCCCTACGAGCAGTACTTC. Its protein is CASSSGQAPYEQYF. The full variable domain, completed using reference TRBV19 and TRBJ2-7, is DGGITQSPKYLFRKEGQNVTLSCEQNLNHDAMYWYRQDPGQGLRLIYYSQIVNDFQKGDIAEGYSVSREKKESFPLTVTSAQKNPTAFYLCASSSGQAPYEQYFGPGTRLTVT.

The chain joins TRBV29-1 to TRBJ2-7, with 9 bases identical to TRBD1. CDR3 length: 14 residues. The J segment lost 2 bases and the V segment lost 4 bases, leaving 6 bases of the junction unmatched. CDR1 is SQVTM and CDR2 is ANQGSEA in the germline V gene. The CDR3: CSVVMGQGPYEQYF. DNA for the CDR3: TGCAGCGTTGTAATGGGACAGGGACCCTACGAGCAGTACTTC.

The chain recombines TRBV7-2 with TRBJ1-2, with D unresolved. V lost 3 bases and J 4 bases, leaving 9 bases between the germline ends. Germline-derived CDR1 and CDR2 are SGHTA and FQGNSA. The CDR3 length is 13 residues. The CDR3 is CASSLSDTYGYTF. CDR3 sequence (DNA): TGTGCCAGCAGCTTGTCAGATACCTATGGCTACACCTTC.

The chain links TRBV30 to TRBJ1-1; tentative D call: TRBD1 (5 bases). This CDR3 has 12 residues. The germline V gene has CDR1 GTSNPN and CDR2 SVGIG (reference sequence). Trimming removed 1 base from V and 7 bases from J, with 10 bases in between. CDR3 sequence (DNA): TGTGCCTGGAGTGAACAGGCGAATGAAGCTTTCTTT. This encodes CAWSEQANEAFF.

In DNA form, the CDR3 reads TGTGCCAGCAGCTTGGGAGGAGATACGCAGTATTTT. Translated, it gives CASSLGGDTQYF. V is TRBV5-5 and J is TRBJ2-3; D uncertain. V dropped 0 bases and J dropped 5 bases, with 4 bases sitting between them. CDR1 and CDR2 (germline): SGHKS, YYEKEE (reference sequence). The CDR3 contains 12 residues.

This clone showed up just once. The chain is built from TRBV2 and TRBJ1-2; D is undetermined. V lost 2 bases and J 8 bases, leaving 15 bases between the germline ends. Germline lookup yields CDR1 SNHLY and CDR2 FYNNEI. The length of the CDR3 is 14 residues. CDR3 residues: CASSEFRGLGGYTF. In DNA, the CDR3 is TGTGCCAGCAGTGAATTTCGGGGTTTGGGCGGCTACACCTTC.

The V gene is TRBV27, the J gene TRBJ2-7; no firm D call. The CDR3 loop spans 15 amino acids. V was pared by 2 bases and J by 4 bases, with 15 bases between. Germline loops: CDR1 MNHEY, CDR2 SMNVEV (reference sequence). CDR3 sequence reads: CASSLAAAILYEQYF. CDR3 in DNA: TGTGCCAGCAGTTTAGCGGCAGCTATTTTGTACGAGCAGTACTTC.

This clone occurred once. This rearrangement joins TRBV10-3 to TRBJ2-3; 7 bases fit TRBD1. With 11 bases clipped from V and 6 bases from J, the junction kept 14 bases outside the gene matches. The germline V gene has CDR1 ENHRY and CDR2 SYGVKD. The length of the CDR3 is 14 residues. The CDR3 loop reads CAVQGPLDGDTQYF. The DNA for the CDR3 is TGTGCCGTACAGGGGCCTCTGGACGGGGATACGCAGTATTTT.